Listed here are 12 T cell receptor beta chains from one sample, sequenced in a study of response to subunit inactivated influenza vaccine. Each CDR3 protein is one row after TCRdb ran MiXCR on the RT-PCR reads. This table has about 800,000 distinct CDR3 sequences, 21% appearing once. The sequences come from PBMCs from blood, collected approximately 5 days after vaccination. All receptors come from a man between 45 and 60 years old who received an inactivated influenza vaccine.

This chain joins TRBV4-1 and TRBJ2-7; TRBD2 agrees at 8 bases. Germline V lookup: CDR1 MGHRA, CDR2 YSYEKL. With 4 bases clipped from V and 6 bases from J, the junction kept 5 bases outside the gene matches. This CDR3 region has 13 residues. CDR3 DNA: TGCGCCAGCAGCCGTCTGCGGGGGGCCGAGCAGTACTTC. It translates to CASSRLRGAEQYF.

This clonotype was counted a few times. The chain recombines TRBV20-1 with TRBJ2-7; TRBD2 aligns across 7 bases. Germline CDR1 reads DFQATT; CDR2 reads SNEGSKA (reference sequence). This CDR3 has 14 amino acids. The V segment lost 0 bases and the J segment 0 bases; nucleotides outside the gene matches: 2. CDR3 nucleotide sequence: TGCAGTGCTAGAGAGGGGGGGGTCTCCTACGAGCAGTACTTC. Its protein product is CSAREGGVSYEQYF.

This clonotype was counted between two and nine times. V usage is TRBV19 and J usage is TRBJ2-1; TRBD1 might be the D (5 bases). Germline CDR1 and CDR2: LNHDA and SQIVND (reference sequence). V was clipped by 3 bases and J by 4 bases, with 7 bases between them. The CDR3 consists of 13 residues. In nucleotides, the CDR3 is TGTGCCAGTAGTATGACAGAATACAATGAGCAGTTCTTC. Residues: CASSMTEYNEQFF.

The chain employs TRBV2 and TRBJ2-1, with D perhaps matching TRBD2 (6 bases). Looked up from germline, CDR1 is SNHLY and CDR2 is FYNNEI. Trimming removed 11 bases at V and 0 bases at J, with 23 bases between. The CDR3 length is 17 residues. The CDR3 DNA is TGTGCCTGCACCCTCGTGGTAGCGGTCCTCTCCTACAATGAGCAGTTCTTC. The encoded protein is CACTLVVAVLSYNEQFF.

This clonotype was found a few times. The chain uses TRBV29-1 and TRBJ2-7; 14 positions match TRBD2. The trim removed 7 bases at V and 3 bases at J, leaving 2 bases unmatched. The CDR3 is 13 amino acids. CDR1 SQVTM and CDR2 ANQGSEA come from the germline V gene. The CDR3 DNA reads TGCAGCGCCGGACTAGCGGGAGGCTACGAGCAGTACTTC. Protein: CSAGLAGGYEQYF.

This clonotype came up a few times. The genes are TRBV7-9 and TRBJ2-1; D is ambiguous. The CDR3 consists of 14 residues. Germline assignment: CDR1 SEHNR and CDR2 FQNEAQ (reference sequence). V was shortened by 0 bases and J by 8 bases, with 11 bases between the two germline ends. The CDR3 nucleotides read TGTGCCAGCAGCTTAGCGTCACCACCCGATGAGCAGTTCTTC. Its protein is CASSLASPPDEQFF. Complete variable domain (other parts from reference TRBV7-9 and TRBJ2-1): DTGVSQNPRHKITKRGQNVTFRCDPISEHNRLYWYRQTLGQGPEFLTYFQNEAQLEKSRLLSDRFSAERPKGSFSTLEIQRTEQGDSAMYLCASSLASPPDEQFFGPGTRLTVL.

In its sample, this clonotype was seen a few times. The rearrangement joins TRBV20-1 to TRBJ2-2; D might be TRBD1 (6 bases). Germline CDR1 and CDR2: DFQATT and SNEGSKA (reference sequence). The CDR3 runs to 14 residues. With 3 bases removed from V and 3 bases from J, the gap between germline ends came to 11 bases. CDR3 residues: CSASRGQYTGELFF. CDR3 DNA: TGCAGTGCTAGCCGGGGACAATACACCGGGGAGCTGTTTTTT.

The rearrangement joins TRBV28 to TRBJ2-2; D could derive from TRBD1 or TRBD2 (5 bases each). Trimming stripped 1 base from V and 5 bases from J, with 11 bases between. The germline gives CDR1 MDHEN, CDR2 SYDVKM. The length of the CDR3 is 15 residues. The CDR3: CASSLSSGATGELFF. For the CDR3, the DNA is TGTGCCAGCAGTTTATCGTCCGGGGCGACCGGGGAGCTGTTTTTT. Filled out from reference TRBV28 and TRBJ2-2, the complete variable domain reads DVKVTQSSRYLVKRTGEKVFLECVQDMDHENMFWYRQDPGLGLRLIYFSYDVKMKEKGDIPEGYSVSREKKERFSLILESASTNQTSMYLCASSLSSGATGELFFGEGSRLTVL.

There are a few counts of this clonotype. A much larger clone sits a single nucleotide away, making a read error possible. This chain uses TRBV7-9 with TRBJ2-7, with D hard to call. Trimming removed 1 base from V and 0 bases from J, with 7 bases in between. CDR1 and CDR2 (germline): SEHNR, FQNEAQ (reference sequence). This CDR3 has 14 residues. The CDR3 loop reads CASSLDQSSYEQYF. CDR3 in DNA: TGTGCCAGCAGCTTAGACCAGAGCTCCTACGAGCAGTACTTC.

The rearrangement joins TRBV4-2 to TRBJ2-7, with 9 bases aligning to TRBD1. The CDR3 is 16 amino acids. The V gene's germline CDR1 is LGHNA and CDR2 YNFKEQ. Losses at the gene ends were 4 bases for V and 7 bases for J; bases not matched to a gene: 14. The CDR3 protein is CASSPRLGQGSKEQYF. CDR3 bases: TGTGCCAGCAGCCCAAGACTCGGACAGGGGTCAAAGGAGCAGTACTTC.

This rearrangement joins TRBV20-1 to TRBJ2-7; unclear D gene. V was clipped by 1 base and J by 4 bases, with 11 bases between them. Germline CDR1 reads DFQATT; CDR2 reads SNEGSKA (reference sequence). The CDR3 sequence is 13 residues long. The chain's CDR3 is CSARGASLYEQYF. CDR3 in DNA: TGCAGTGCTAGAGGGGCCAGTCTTTACGAGCAGTACTTC.

The chain couples TRBV10-3 to TRBJ2-1; TRBD1 agrees at 7 bases. V lost 6 bases and J lost 0; bases outside the gene matches: 5. CDR1 and CDR2 (germline): ENHRY, SYGVKD. This CDR3 spans 15 amino acids. This CDR3 is CAISAQGSSYNEQFF. The CDR3 DNA is TGTGCCATCAGCGCACAGGGGAGCTCCTACAATGAGCAGTTCTTC.